The entry that follows covers one T cell receptor (beta chain) sequence. Other DNA sequences of this sample code for an identical CDR3. The sample is drawn from a study of blood T cell repertoires in COVID-19. The wider study: COVID-19 samples from acute and convalescent phases originated in the United States, Italy and Spain.

Germline V gene sequence: CDR1 SNHLY, CDR2 FYNNEI. The CDR3 has 13 residues. V was trimmed by 4 bases and J by 1 base, leaving 7 bases between them. Clones were read by immunoSEQ multiplex PCR, and TCRdb kept only the in-frame ones, dropping some. The sample includes about 220,000 clones, more than 65% of them seen just once. The material sequenced was peripheral blood. The receptor was isolated from a woman of 80 years or more with acute or convalescent COVID-19. The chain recombines TRBV2 with TRBJ1-1; D is ambiguous. CDR3: CASSVGGNTEAFF. The CDR3 nucleotides read TGTGCCAGCAGTGTAGGAGGGAACACTGAAGCTTTCTTT.